These 10 T cell receptor beta chains were sequenced from one sample in a study of T-cell reconstitution after alpha-beta-depleted transplantation in children. TCRbeta library preparation incorporated unique molecular identifiers. TCRdb recomputed calls from the PCR reads with MiXCR, one row per CDR3 protein. Of tens of thousands of distinct CDR3 sequences in the sample, around 6.6% are singletons; the top ten hold around 2.6%. The specimen comprised PBMCs from the stem cell graft donor, sampled from the stem cell graft. The receptor source for this set is a human donor who donated a stem cell graft to a child with acute lymphoblastic leukemia.

The sample holds many counts of this clonotype. The chain recombines TRBV27 with TRBJ2-7; D not certain. The CDR3 sequence is 16 residues long. Germline V gene lookup returns CDR1 MNHEY and CDR2 SMNVEV (reference sequence). Trimming left V 5 bases short and J 2 bases short, with 19 bases between. The CDR3 DNA reads as TGTGCCAGCAGTCCCGGTCCCCTGATAGATCCCTACGAGCAGTACTTC. It codes for CASSPGPLIDPYEQYF.

This clonotype showed up many times. The chain carries TRBV9 and TRBJ2-3; 14 bases line up with TRBD2. The length of the CDR3 is 18 residues. Germline trimming cut 3 bases from V and 3 bases from J; bases unmatched to any gene: 9. Germline V CDR1 and CDR2: SGDLS, YYNGEE. This CDR3 is CASSAGLAGVRNTDTQYF. CDR3 bases: TGTGCCAGCAGCGCGGGACTAGCGGGAGTGAGGAATACAGATACGCAGTATTTT.

This clonotype was seen ten or more times. The V and J genes are TRBV6-5 and TRBJ2-7; D is perhaps TRBD2 (6 bases). The CDR3 sequence is 13 residues long. Germline V gene lookup returns CDR1 MNHEY and CDR2 SVGAGI. Deletions cut 4 bases from V and 3 bases from J, with 10 bases between. The CDR3 protein is CASSSGTYYEQYF. CDR3 bases: TGTGCCAGCAGTTCAGGGACTTACTACGAGCAGTACTTC.

This clonotype occurred many times. The chain is built from TRBV7-9 and TRBJ2-5; D might be TRBD1 (5 bases). Germline V lookup: CDR1 SEHNR, CDR2 FQNEAQ (reference sequence). The CDR3 loop spans 14 amino acids. V lost 4 bases and J lost 5, with 14 bases in between. CDR3 loop: CASSSLGRGETQYF. In nucleotides, the CDR3 is TGTGCCAGCAGCTCCCTGGGAAGGGGCGAGACCCAGTACTTC.

In its sample, this clonotype was seen many times. V is TRBV5-1 and J is TRBJ1-5; D may be TRBD1 (5 bases). Deletions cut 0 bases from V and 5 bases from J, with 9 bases between. CDR3 length: 14 residues. Per germline, CDR1 SGHRS and CDR2 YFSETQ. CDR3 bases: TGCGCCAGCAGCTTGGGGGGGGTGGATCAGCCCCAGCATTTT. This encodes CASSLGGVDQPQHF.

This clonotype has a count of ten or more. CDR3 amino acids: CASSLDRSGGYNEQFF. Written as DNA, the CDR3 is TGTGCCAGCAGCCTTGACCGGAGTGGGGGCTACAATGAGCAGTTCTTC. This sequence joins TRBV4-2 and TRBJ2-1, with D perhaps TRBD1 or TRBD2 (5 bases each). The V end was cut by 4 bases, the J end by 3 bases, with 16 bases between. The CDR3 sequence is 16 residues long. CDR1 LGHNA and CDR2 YNFKEQ come from the germline V gene.

This clonotype was found many times. The J gene is TRBJ1-6, the V gene TRBV20-1; D is uncertain. This CDR3 is 13 amino acids long. The V and J ends lost 0 bases and 3 bases respectively, with 3 bases between them. CDR1 and CDR2 from the germline V gene are DFQATT and SNEGSKA (reference sequence). Written as DNA, the CDR3 is TGCAGTGCTAGAGACAGCTATAATTCACCCCTCCACTTT. This encodes CSARDSYNSPLHF.

In its sample, this clonotype was seen many times. The chain has TRBV28 and TRBJ2-1, with 10 bases fitting TRBD2. The germline V gene encodes CDR1 MDHEN and CDR2 SYDVKM. With 2 bases clipped from V and 10 bases from J, the junction kept 8 bases outside the gene matches. CDR3 length: 15 amino acids. The CDR3 DNA follows: TGTGCCAGCAGTTTAAGAGCGGGAGGGCCCTGGGAGCAGTTCTTC. Protein: CASSLRAGGPWEQFF.

This chain uses TRBV29-1 with TRBJ2-1, with a possible D match to TRBD1 (5 bases). The V and J ends lost 4 bases and 0 bases respectively, with 10 bases between them. The germline CDR1 and CDR2 sequences are SQVTM and ANQGSEA. This CDR3 is built from 14 residues. CDR3 in amino acids: CSVVFDSSYNEQFF. For the CDR3, the DNA is TGCAGCGTTGTTTTCGACAGCTCCTACAATGAGCAGTTCTTC.

The table lists this clonotype with many counts. The chain couples TRBV5-1 to TRBJ1-1; no definite D call. CDR1 SGHRS and CDR2 YFSETQ come from the germline V gene. V was pared by 0 bases and J by 0 bases, with 6 bases between. CDR3 size: 14 residues. The CDR3 coding sequence is TGCGCCAGCAGCTTGGAGGCCCTGAACACTGAAGCTTTCTTT. Translation: CASSLEALNTEAFF.